This TCR beta chain derives from a study of CD8 T cells in ankylosing spondylitis. This clonotype was picked up many times. Its antigen is not identified. Study outcomes and limitations: There was reportedly significant enrichment of clones that were disease-linked in matched ankylosing spondylitis synovial fluid. Made up of eight or nine highly homologous variants, a TCR beta motif appeared characteristic of ankylosing spondylitis blood.

TCRdb re-called the 5' RACE reads through MiXCR, storing one row per CDR3 protein. Seen here are some 130,000 distinct CDR3 sequences, roughly 9% observed once, and the top ten hold 2.5% to 3.5%. The source material was blood, either unsorted or a sorted T cell fraction (not recorded which). The origin of this receptor is a male donor with ankylosing spondylitis or in good health (not recorded which).

CDR3 region: CSARVRTSGQETQYF. DNA of the CDR3: TGCAGTGCTAGAGTAAGGACTAGCGGGCAAGAGACCCAGTACTTC. The chain joins TRBV20-1 to TRBJ2-5; 11 nucleotides agree with TRBD2. J gave up 2 bases and V 1 base, and 3 bases lay outside the gene matches. The CDR3 runs to 15 residues. CDR1 is DFQATT and CDR2 is SNEGSKA in the germline V gene (reference sequence).